This T cell receptor (beta chain) is from a study of blood T cell repertoires in COVID-19. This CDR3 has 13 amino acids. Trimming took 3 bases from V and 8 from J, leaving 13 bases between them. CDR1 MDHEN and CDR2 SYDVKM come from the germline V gene. TCRdb's table, derived via immunoSEQ multiplex PCR, lists solely in-frame clones and lacks some. The sample lists around 62,000 clones; around 90% were seen once. The sequence was obtained from a man in his 60s with acute or convalescent COVID-19. Specimen: peripheral blood. The chain recombines TRBV28 with TRBJ1-2, with D maybe TRBD1 (6 bases). The CDR3 protein is CASSFRGAGGYTF. The CDR3, as DNA: TGTGCCAGCAGTTTTCGGGGGGCTGGGGGCTACACCTTC.